The TCR beta chain described here comes from a study of blood T cell repertoires in COVID-19. Study-level information: The cDNA or gDNA used as material had been derived from T cells, B-cell-depleted T cells, or PBMCs.

Trimming shortened V by 1 base and J by 7 bases, and 13 bases separated the two germline ends. Germline lookup yields CDR1 LNHDA and CDR2 SQIVND (reference sequence). This CDR3 contains 14 residues. Authors' processing steps: Researchers report that nucleated cell counts were estimated from reference gene primer amplification. Produced via immunoSEQ multiplex PCR; TCRdb's table is partial and in-frame only. From that table come the V and J calls and clone size; the DNA was used to work out D and trimming. Of about 400,000 clones listed, approximately 88% are singletons. In its sample, this clone was seen once.

This receptor was obtained from a woman under 40 with acute COVID-19. The V and J genes are TRBV19 and TRBJ1-2; D is unresolved. The specimen was PBMCs or T cells enriched from blood (not recorded which). The CDR3 loop is CASSIGVPIGGYTF. The CDR3 DNA reads TGTGCCAGTAGTATAGGAGTCCCAATCGGTGGCTACACCTTC. Full variable domain (remainder filled in from reference TRBV19 and TRBJ1-2): DGGITQSPKYLFRKEGQNVTLSCEQNLNHDAMYWYRQDPGQGLRLIYYSQIVNDFQKGDIAEGYSVSREKKESFPLTVTSAQKNPTAFYLCASSIGVPIGGYTFGSGTRLTVV.